The text below deals with one TCR beta chain. Its antigen is currently unknown. V was clipped by 0 bases and J by 9 bases; unmatched bases: 13. The germline gives CDR1 SGHNT, CDR2 YYREEE (reference sequence). This CDR3 is built from 17 residues. cDNA synthesis used the whole RNA isolate, giving expressed TCRB sequences. Approximately 3.6 million reads per sample on average were obtained from naive, central memory and regulatory T cell samples. The method was immunoSEQ multiplex PCR; TCRdb's version includes in-frame clones alone and lacks a portion of them. In the table there are under 150,000 clones, 17% of which are singletons. This sample is drawn from a study of beta chain features in type 1 diabetes. Study-wide points: VDJ junctions from patients with type 1 diabetes contained fewer insertions and more deletions. Patients with Type 1 diabetes showed moderately but significantly shorter TCRB CDR3s in all four CD4+ subsets. Equally in patients and controls, shorter templates might have been favored by PCR. High TCR expression in some cells could lead to their over-representation in cDNA sequencing.

This sequence joins TRBV5-4 and TRBJ2-1; 9 bases map to TRBD2. The sequenced sample was central memory CD4+ T cells from blood. The source of this sequence is a man aged 18 to 29 with type 1 diabetes. The CDR3 DNA sequence: TGTGCCAGCAGCTTGGGAGGAGATGGCGGGAGGGCCACTGAGCAGTTCTTC. Its translation is CASSLGGDGGRATEQFF.